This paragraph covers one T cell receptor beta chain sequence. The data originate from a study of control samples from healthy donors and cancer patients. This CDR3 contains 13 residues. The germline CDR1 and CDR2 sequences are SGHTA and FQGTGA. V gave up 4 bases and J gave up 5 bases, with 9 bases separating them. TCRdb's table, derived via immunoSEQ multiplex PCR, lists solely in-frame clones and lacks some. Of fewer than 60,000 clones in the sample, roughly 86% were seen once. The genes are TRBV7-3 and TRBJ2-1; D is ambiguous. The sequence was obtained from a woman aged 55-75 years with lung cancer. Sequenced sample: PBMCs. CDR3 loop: CASSYARDNEQFF. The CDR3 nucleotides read TGTGCCAGCAGCTATGCTAGGGACAATGAGCAGTTCTTC.